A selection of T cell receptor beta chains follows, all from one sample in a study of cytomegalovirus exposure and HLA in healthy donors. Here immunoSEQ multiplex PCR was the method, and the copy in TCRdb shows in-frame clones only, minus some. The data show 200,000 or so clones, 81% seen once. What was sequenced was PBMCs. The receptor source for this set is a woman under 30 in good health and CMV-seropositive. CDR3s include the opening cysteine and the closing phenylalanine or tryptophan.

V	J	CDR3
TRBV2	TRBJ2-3	CASMLASGYTDTQYF
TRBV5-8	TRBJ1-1	CASIIPFSAGTANTEAFF
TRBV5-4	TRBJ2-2	CASSPSGGGNTGELFF
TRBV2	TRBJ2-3	CASRTSGGLGTDTQYF
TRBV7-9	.	CASSITGIYEQYF
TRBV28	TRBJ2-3	CASSLGGTGNTDTQYF
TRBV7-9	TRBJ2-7	CASSLSGTEHYEQYF
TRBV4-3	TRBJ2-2	CASSQAPGEGGKLFF
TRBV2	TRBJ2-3	CASSRDRADTQYF
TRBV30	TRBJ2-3	CAWSPWGRGSTDTQYF
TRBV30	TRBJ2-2	CAWSLVTNTGELFF
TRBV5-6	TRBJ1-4	CASSRTAPEEKLFF
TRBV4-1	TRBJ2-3	CASSQASGVLTDTQYF
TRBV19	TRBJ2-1	CASSTAYNEQFF
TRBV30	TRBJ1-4	CAWTPQGGGAEKLFF
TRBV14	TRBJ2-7	CASSQASSYEQYF
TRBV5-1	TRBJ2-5	CASSSDPPPQETQYF
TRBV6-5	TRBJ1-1	CASSSWGSVAFF
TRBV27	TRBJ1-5	CASSLSDRGPIPPKPQHF
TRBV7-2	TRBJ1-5	CASSLEVAIPQHF
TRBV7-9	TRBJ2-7	CASSFGTGAYEQYF
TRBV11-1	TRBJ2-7	CASSHLAGGSYEQYF
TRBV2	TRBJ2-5	CASSAVAGEETQYF
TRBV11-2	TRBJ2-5	CASSLARLSGEGRETQYF
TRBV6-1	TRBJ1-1	CASSEEGGGSTEAFF
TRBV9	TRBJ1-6	CASSPQTGQSSPLHF
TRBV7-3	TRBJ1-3	CASSLTGSSGNTIYF
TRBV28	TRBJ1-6	CASGQGLGSPLHF
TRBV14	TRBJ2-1	CASSQLAGAYNEQFF
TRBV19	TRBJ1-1	CASRGPTEAFF
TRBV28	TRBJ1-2	CASSSSGTAYGYTF
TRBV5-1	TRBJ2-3	CASSLVGQSTDTQYF
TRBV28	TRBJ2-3	CASSFWSRGQDTQYF
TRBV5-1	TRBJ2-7	CASSPPAYEQYF
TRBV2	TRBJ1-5	CASSAGQVNQPQHF
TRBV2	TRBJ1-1	CASSAAGNMNTEAFF
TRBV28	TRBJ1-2	CASNKGDRVVVYGYTF
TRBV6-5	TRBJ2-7	CASSYGGGSDEQYF
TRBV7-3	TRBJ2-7	CASSLVGGPGGEQYF
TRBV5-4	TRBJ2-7	CASSPGQGSYEQYF